These 19 T cell receptor beta chains came from one sample sequenced in a study of spatial heterogeneity in lung cancer. TCRdb recomputed calls from the 5' RACE reads with MiXCR, one row per CDR3 protein. The sample lists around 47,000 distinct CDR3 sequences; about 7.4% were seen once. Time point described: blood at routine non-recurrence follow-up after resection. Unsorted whole RNA samples from tumor, nontumor lung or frozen PBMC were sequenced. The sample here was PBMCs, taken at follow-up. These receptor sequences come from a female donor with early-stage non-small cell lung cancer.

The table lists this clonotype with many counts. This chain connects TRBV5-1 to TRBJ2-1, with D hard to call. This CDR3 contains 15 residues. Trimming removed 4 bases at V and 2 bases at J, with 13 bases between. Looked up from germline, CDR1 is SGHRS and CDR2 is YFSETQ. CDR3: CASSQDPRAYNEQFF. Here the CDR3 DNA reads TGCGCCAGCAGCCAGGACCCCCGTGCCTACAATGAGCAGTTCTTC.

The chain links TRBV29-1 to TRBJ2-3; 8 bases fit TRBD2. V shed 6 bases and J 4 bases; nucleotides not matched to a gene: 9. The CDR3 covers 14 residues. Germline CDR1 and CDR2: SQVTM and ANQGSEA. Here the CDR3 DNA reads TGCAGCGTCGACCTAGGACTAGCATCAGATACGCAGTATTTT. Its translation: CSVDLGLASDTQYF.

This clonotype has ten or more counts. The chain combines TRBV6-5 with TRBJ1-6, with unresolved D. Trimming pared 6 bases from V and 1 base from J, leaving 7 bases between. This CDR3 comprises 14 residues. Germline loops: CDR1 MNHEY, CDR2 SVGAGI. CDR3 DNA sequence: TGTGCCAGCAGGTCCGGGTCCTATAATTCACCCCTCCACTTT. Protein: CASRSGSYNSPLHF.

The chain employs TRBV28 and TRBJ2-7, with D perhaps TRBD2 (6 bases). With 6 bases removed from V and 0 bases from J, the gap between germline ends came to 12 bases. Germline assignment: CDR1 MDHEN and CDR2 SYDVKM. This CDR3 region has 14 residues. This chain's CDR3 is CASSPGRNSYEQYF. The CDR3 coding sequence is TGTGCCAGCAGCCCGGGGAGGAACTCCTACGAGCAGTACTTC.

This clonotype was counted ten times or more. This chain links TRBV5-1 with TRBJ2-7; 9 bases are shared with TRBD2. CDR3 size: 16 residues. Germline-derived CDR1 and CDR2 are SGHRS and YFSETQ. V was clipped by 2 bases and J by 4 bases; unmatched bases: 10. The CDR3 DNA is TGCGCCAGCAGCTTATATGTGCTAGCGGGAAATTACGAGCAGTACTTC. The encoded protein is CASSLYVLAGNYEQYF. The full variable domain, rest sourced from reference TRBV5-1 and TRBJ2-7, is KAGVTQTPRYLIKTRGQQVTLSCSPISGHRSVSWYQQTPGQGLQFLFEYFSETQRNKGNFPGRFSGRQFSNSRSEMNVSTLELGDSALYLCASSLYVLAGNYEQYFGPGTRLTVT.

This clonotype was observed a few times. The CDR3 reads CASRDGTSSLYYEQYF. The CDR3 bases are TGCGCCAGCCGGGACGGGACTTCGTCTCTCTACTACGAGCAGTACTTC. The chain has TRBV5-1 and TRBJ2-7; D is perhaps TRBD2 (6 bases). The CDR3 runs to 16 residues. CDR1 is SGHRS and CDR2 is YFSETQ in the germline V gene. Trimming removed 7 bases from V and 3 bases from J, with 23 bases in between.

This clonotype was seen many times. V is TRBV6-6 and J is TRBJ2-2; D gene ambiguous. The CDR3 spans 11 residues. Deletions cut 8 bases from V and 6 bases from J, with 7 bases between. Germline V gives CDR1 MNHNY, CDR2 SVGAGI (reference sequence). As DNA, the CDR3 is TGTGCCAGCCGCGATTCCGGGGAGCTGTTTTTT. Translated, it gives CASRDSGELFF.

This clonotype was seen many times. The rearrangement links TRBV7-9 to TRBJ2-5; D is tentatively TRBD1 or TRBD2 (5 bases each). Trimming pared 5 bases from V and 4 bases from J, leaving 17 bases between. This CDR3 has 15 residues. The germline V gene encodes CDR1 SEHNR and CDR2 FQNEAQ (reference sequence). CDR3 sequence: CASSPFSGAGETQYF. CDR3 sequence (DNA): TGTGCCAGCAGCCCCTTCAGTGGGGCGGGAGAGACCCAGTACTTC. Full variable domain (remainder filled in from reference TRBV7-9 and TRBJ2-5): DTGVSQNPRHKITKRGQNVTFRCDPISEHNRLYWYRQTLGQGPEFLTYFQNEAQLEKSRLLSDRFSAERPKGSFSTLEIQRTEQGDSAMYLCASSPFSGAGETQYFGPGTRLLVL.

The sample holds many counts of this clonotype. The CDR3 DNA reads TGCGCCAGCAGCCAAGATCCGTTGTTAATTAAGCAGTTCTTC. This encodes CASSQDPLLIKQFF. The genes are TRBV4-1 and TRBJ2-1; D is undetermined. Germline CDR1 and CDR2: MGHRA and YSYEKL. The CDR3 spans 14 residues. The germline V and J ends were trimmed by 0 bases and 11 bases, with 14 bases remaining between them.

The chain uses TRBV6-9 and TRBJ2-5; 7 nucleotides match TRBD2. Looked up from germline, CDR1 is MNHGY and CDR2 is SVAAGI. Unmatched junction bases numbered 11, after V lost 6 bases and J lost 1 base. The CDR3 sequence is 16 residues long. The CDR3 here is CASSPHLSGFQETQYF. The CDR3, as DNA: TGTGCCAGCAGCCCACACCTTAGCGGGTTCCAAGAGACCCAGTACTTC.

This clonotype was detected a few times. This chain links TRBV5-6 with TRBJ2-2; TRBD2 agrees at 8 bases. The CDR3 is 15 amino acids. After removal of 1 base from V and 4 bases from J, the junction contained 3 bases not matched to a gene. Germline CDR1 is SGHDT and CDR2 is YYEEEE. In DNA, the CDR3 is TGTGCCAGCAGCTTGCTAGCGGGCGGCACCGGGGAGCTGTTTTTT. It specifies CASSLLAGGTGELFF.

This clonotype was detected a few times. The chain is built from TRBV2 and TRBJ1-6; tentative D call: TRBD1 (5 bases). V was shortened by 4 bases and J by 9 bases, with 16 bases between the two germline ends. The CDR3 totals 15 residues. CDR1 is SNHLY and CDR2 is FYNNEI in the germline V gene. CDR3 in DNA: TGTGCCAGCAGTGGCCCCGGGGGTATGGGTTCACCCCTCCACTTT. Translated: CASSGPGGMGSPLHF.

The V gene is TRBV15, the J gene TRBJ1-5; the D is unclear. Trimming stripped 5 bases from V and 5 bases from J, with 10 bases between. Per the germline V gene, CDR1 is LNHNV and CDR2 is YYDKDF (reference sequence). The CDR3 is made up of 13 amino acids. This CDR3 is CATSGEYDQPQHF. The DNA of the CDR3 is TGTGCCACCAGCGGGGAATACGATCAGCCCCAGCATTTT.

This clonotype was seen a few times. The chain carries TRBV12-3 or TRBV12-4 and TRBJ1-2; tentatively, D is TRBD1 (5 bases). Trimming removed 5 bases from V and 7 bases from J, with 14 bases in between. The CDR3 loop spans 13 amino acids. CDR3 protein: CASSPLTRGGYTF. CDR3 sequence (DNA): TGTGCCAGCAGTCCTCTGACAAGGGGTGGCTACACCTTC.

In its sample, this clonotype was seen many times. This sequence joins TRBV20-1 and TRBJ2-3, with D perhaps matching TRBD1 (5 bases). CDR1 and CDR2 (germline): DFQATT, SNEGSKA (reference sequence). V lost 3 bases and J 8 bases, leaving 12 bases between the germline ends. This CDR3 contains 12 residues. This CDR3 is CSASLGALTQYF. CDR3 in DNA: TGCAGTGCTAGTTTAGGGGCTCTTACGCAGTATTTT.

There are many counts of this clonotype. This chain links TRBV27 with TRBJ1-6; TRBD1 is a possible D gene (5 bases). The ends were cut back, 8 bases at V and 10 bases at J, with 9 bases in the middle. This CDR3 comprises 11 residues. Looked up from germline, CDR1 is MNHEY and CDR2 is SMNVEV (reference sequence). The CDR3 DNA reads as TGTGCCAGCGGGGGGGGATCACCCCTCCACTTT. This encodes CASGGGSPLHF.

This clonotype came up many times. The chain combines TRBV6-2 or TRBV6-3 with TRBJ2-5; no clear D gene. The CDR3 has 11 residues. Trimming shortened V by 5 bases and J by 5 bases, and 6 bases separated the two germline ends. The germline CDR1 and CDR2 sequences are MNHEY and SVGEGT. The CDR3 DNA reads as TGTGCCAGCAGTCGCGACGAGACCCAGTACTTC. Translated: CASSRDETQYF.

The rearrangement joins TRBV12-5 to TRBJ1-1; 7 bases align to TRBD1. The CDR3 spans 15 residues. CDR1 is LGHNT, CDR2 FRNRAP, per germline. The ends lost 4 bases at V and 3 bases at J; junction bases unmatched: 8. The CDR3 loop reads CASGSRTGRDTEAFF. Here the CDR3 DNA reads TGTGCTAGTGGTTCCCGGACAGGAAGGGACACTGAAGCTTTCTTT.

This clonotype was seen at least ten times. The chain employs TRBV2 and TRBJ2-5; D perhaps matches TRBD1 (5 bases). CDR3 length: 14 residues. In germline, CDR1 is SNHLY, CDR2 FYNNEI. V lost 5 bases and J 9 bases, leaving 19 bases between the germline ends. The CDR3 here is CASSSDSFQGAQYF. The CDR3 DNA sequence: TGTGCCAGCAGTTCCGACAGTTTTCAAGGGGCCCAGTACTTC.